The 28 T cell receptor beta chains below come from one sample, sequenced in a study of blood T cell repertoires in COVID-19. The protocol was immunoSEQ multiplex PCR, while the TCRdb copy is restricted to in-frame clones and leaves out a portion. The table includes about 260,000 clones, 85% to 90% detected once. Source material: peripheral blood. These receptors all stem from a woman in her 40s with acute or convalescent COVID-19.

The V call is TRBV5-1, the J call TRBJ2-2; 10 bases fit TRBD2. Germline V CDR1 and CDR2: SGHRS, YFSETQ. The CDR3 runs to 16 residues. V lost 1 base to trimming and J lost 6 bases; unmatched junction nucleotides: 6. Here the CDR3 DNA reads TGCGCCAGCAGCTTGTTGGAGCGGGGGGGCCCCGGGGAGCTGTTTTTT. Translated: CASSLLERGGPGELFF.

This chain uses TRBV30 with TRBJ1-4; 7 positions agree with TRBD1. Losses at the gene ends were 2 bases for V and 4 bases for J; bases not matched to a gene: 7. This CDR3 contains 15 residues. Germline CDR1 reads GTSNPN; CDR2 reads SVGIG (reference sequence). CDR3: CAWSPMGQNNEKLFF. The CDR3 coding sequence is TGTGCCTGGAGTCCCATGGGACAGAATAATGAAAAACTGTTTTTT.

About this clone itself: Different DNA sequences within this sample yield the same CDR3. This chain links TRBV11-2 with TRBJ1-2; TRBD1 might be the D (5 bases). V was shortened by 5 bases and J by 2 bases, with 9 bases between the two germline ends. The CDR3 runs 13 residues. Germline V lookup: CDR1 SGHAT, CDR2 FQNNGV. The CDR3 coding sequence is TGTGCCAGCAGCCTGGGACTAAACTATGGCTACACCTTC. It yields the protein CASSLGLNYGYTF.

The rearrangement uses TRBV2 and TRBJ1-1; D is ambiguous. Germline V gene lookup returns CDR1 SNHLY and CDR2 FYNNEI. Trimming cost V 3 bases and J 7 bases, with 9 bases left between them. There are 12 residues in the CDR3. CDR3 sequence (DNA): TGTGCCAGCAGTGAGTTGAGGGTTGAAGCTTTCTTT. This encodes CASSELRVEAFF.

The genes are TRBV6-5 and TRBJ2-1; the match to TRBD2 covers 8 bases. The V segment lost 2 bases and the J segment 4 bases; nucleotides outside the gene matches: 4. The CDR3 length is 15 residues. Germline lookup yields CDR1 MNHEY and CDR2 SVGAGI. The CDR3 region has the DNA TGTGCCAGCAGTTACGGTAGCGGGGCTTACAATGAGCAGTTCTTC. This encodes CASSYGSGAYNEQFF.

The chain uses TRBV18 and TRBJ2-5; perhaps TRBD2 as D (5 bases). V shed 0 bases and J shed 1 base, with 9 bases lying between them. The CDR3 sequence is 15 residues long. Germline assignment: CDR1 KGHSH and CDR2 LQKENI. The CDR3 loop reads CASSPPAGVQETQYF. The CDR3 DNA sequence: TGTGCCAGCTCACCACCGGCGGGTGTCCAAGAGACCCAGTACTTC.

The rearrangement uses TRBV19 and TRBJ1-2, with TRBD1 as a possible D gene (5 bases). Germline CDR1 and CDR2: LNHDA and SQIVND (reference sequence). Trimming removed 2 bases at V and 0 bases at J, with 19 bases between. The length of the CDR3 is 18 residues. This chain's CDR3 is CASSIRPGSGGANYGYTF. DNA of the CDR3: TGTGCCAGTAGTATACGTCCGGGTTCGGGGGGTGCTAACTATGGCTACACCTTC.

This clone was picked up one time. This rearrangement joins TRBV18 to TRBJ2-1; TRBD2 matches at 10 bases. Trimming at V came to 6 bases and at J to 7 bases, leaving 9 bases not matched to a gene. In germline, CDR1 is KGHSH, CDR2 LQKENI. The CDR3 has 15 amino acids. The CDR3 nucleotides read TGTGCCAGCTCGCCCCAACTAGCGGGGAAGAATGAGCAGTTCTTC. Encoded protein: CASSPQLAGKNEQFF.

The CDR3 region has the DNA TGTGCCAGCAGGGACAGCGGGGGAGGATACAATGAGCAGTTCTTC. Translation: CASRDSGGGYNEQFF. The chain couples TRBV6-5 to TRBJ2-1; TRBD2 matches 8 bases. Trimming removed 6 bases from V and 4 bases from J; junction bases left unmatched: 8. Germline CDR1 reads MNHEY; CDR2 reads SVGAGI. The CDR3 consists of 15 residues.

This clone came up once. The chain carries TRBV21-1 and TRBJ1-5; the table's TRBD1 call for D was not verified on the DNA. TRBV21-1 constitutes a pseudogene. The CDR3 totals 17 residues. The CDR3 spells CASSILIGTVHREPQHF. The CDR3 region has the DNA TGTGCCAGCAGCATACTGATCGGAACAGTCCACAGGGAGCCCCAGCATTTT.

The chain uses TRBV29-1 and TRBJ2-3; 13 bases match TRBD2. The CDR3 contains 14 residues. Germline V gives CDR1 SQVTM, CDR2 ANQGSEA. Trimming at V came to 6 bases and at J to 7 bases, leaving 7 bases not matched to a gene. CDR3 loop: CSVPLAGGLNTQYF. The CDR3 DNA is TGCAGCGTGCCACTAGCGGGGGGGCTTAATACGCAGTATTTT.

The genes are TRBV6-1 and TRBJ2-7; TRBD1 might be the D (6 bases). The V gene's germline CDR1 is MNHNS and CDR2 SASEGT. CDR3 length: 14 amino acids. Trimming removed 1 base at V and 7 bases at J, with 14 bases between. This chain's CDR3 is CASSEGLQGVEQYV. The DNA of the CDR3 is TGTGCCAGCAGTGAAGGTCTACAGGGTGTTGAGCAGTACGTC.

The V gene is TRBV2, the J gene TRBJ1-1; tentative D call: TRBD1 (6 bases). Trimming shortened V by 9 bases and J by 0 bases, and 11 bases separated the two germline ends. Germline CDR1 is SNHLY and CDR2 is FYNNEI. The CDR3 runs 13 residues. The CDR3 protein is CARLTGMNTEAFF. For the CDR3, the DNA is TGTGCCAGGCTGACAGGAATGAACACTGAAGCTTTCTTT.

The V call is TRBV5-1, the J call TRBJ2-5, with TRBD1 matching over 7 bases. The trim removed 5 bases at V and 2 bases at J, leaving 12 bases unmatched. The CDR3 spans 16 residues. The germline V gene has CDR1 SGHRS and CDR2 YFSETQ. CDR3 bases: TGCGCCAGCAGACGTACCCCGGGGACAGCTCAAGAGACCCAGTACTTC. Its translation: CASRRTPGTAQETQYF.

The chain uses TRBV13 and TRBJ2-1; 8 nucleotides line up with TRBD2. The V gene end was trimmed by 0 bases and the J gene end by 8 bases; junction bases not matched to a gene: 6. The V gene's germline CDR1 is PRHDT and CDR2 FYEKMQ (reference sequence). The CDR3 contains 15 residues. CDR3 protein: CASSLGEAGGYEQFF. For the CDR3, the DNA is TGTGCCAGCAGCTTAGGCGAGGCGGGGGGTTATGAGCAGTTCTTC.

This sequence joins TRBV19 and TRBJ1-1; perhaps TRBD1 as D (6 bases). There are 15 residues in the CDR3. Germline V lookup: CDR1 LNHDA, CDR2 SQIVND (reference sequence). V lost 6 bases to trimming and J lost 6 bases, with 20 bases between them. The CDR3 sequence is CASSTTGTSKPEAFF. In DNA form, the CDR3 reads TGTGCCAGTAGCACCACCGGGACATCGAAACCTGAAGCTTTCTTT.

This rearrangement joins TRBV5-1 to TRBJ1-3; weak D call: TRBD1 (6 bases). CDR1 and CDR2 (germline): SGHRS, YFSETQ. The CDR3 runs to 16 residues. Trimming shortened V by 4 bases and J by 0 bases, and 14 bases separated the two germline ends. The CDR3 DNA is TGCGCCAGCAGCCTCTCGGGACAAACCTCTGGAAACACCATATATTTT. Encoded protein: CASSLSGQTSGNTIYF.

V and J are TRBV19 and TRBJ1-2, with D perhaps TRBD1 (6 bases). V was trimmed by 3 bases and J by 4 bases, leaving 18 bases between them. The CDR3 totals 16 residues. Germline loops: CDR1 LNHDA, CDR2 SQIVND (reference sequence). The CDR3 DNA reads as TGTGCCAGTAGTATTATCAATGGGGGCGCCGGCTATGGCTACACCTTC. This gives the protein CASSIINGGAGYGYTF.

J is TRBJ1-6 and V is TRBV9; the D is unclear. Germline V gives CDR1 SGDLS, CDR2 YYNGEE. Trimming shortened V by 0 bases and J by 8 bases, and 12 bases separated the two germline ends. The CDR3 sequence is 15 residues long. The CDR3 DNA follows: TGTGCCAGCAGCGTAGAATCGGGGAAGCATTCACCCCTCCACTTT. Encoded protein: CASSVESGKHSPLHF.

V gene TRBV7-2 combines with J gene TRBJ1-2, with a weak D call TRBD1 (6 bases). Germline V lookup: CDR1 SGHTA, CDR2 FQGNSA. Trimming removed 1 base from V and 4 bases from J, with 16 bases in between. This CDR3 comprises 16 residues. CDR3: CASSLVIRTEGYGYTF. The CDR3 DNA is TGTGCCAGCAGCTTAGTTATCAGGACAGAAGGCTATGGCTACACCTTC.

The V and J genes are TRBV19 and TRBJ1-2, with a weak D call TRBD1 (6 bases). The CDR3 contains 14 residues. The V gene lost 8 bases and the J gene lost 4 bases, with 17 bases spanning the gap. The V gene's germline CDR1 is LNHDA and CDR2 SQIVND (reference sequence). The CDR3 sequence is CASSGHIVGYGYTF. CDR3 coding DNA: TGTGCCAGTTCGGGACACATAGTGGGCTATGGCTACACCTTC.

The chain combines TRBV9 with TRBJ1-1; no definite D call. V lost 1 base and J 4 bases, leaving 11 bases between the germline ends. Germline CDR1 SGDLS, CDR2 YYNGEE. The CDR3 has 14 amino acids. The CDR3, as DNA: TGTGCCAGCAGCGTACGGGCAGGAGGCACTGAAGCTTTCTTT. Translation gives CASSVRAGGTEAFF.

J is TRBJ1-1 and V is TRBV18, with 9 bases aligning to TRBD1. Germline V gene data show CDR1 as KGHSH and CDR2 as LQKENI. The V and J ends lost 6 bases and 1 base, in that order; junction bases with no gene match: 6. The CDR3 runs 15 residues. Here the CDR3 reads CASSKGQGRNTEAFF. In nucleotides, the CDR3 is TGTGCCAGCTCCAAGGGACAGGGACGGAACACTGAAGCTTTCTTT.

The chain has TRBV28 and TRBJ1-1; the D is unclear. CDR1 is MDHEN and CDR2 is SYDVKM in the germline V gene. The CDR3 length is 12 residues. Between the trimmed V and J ends, which lost 5 bases and 6 bases, there was a span of 10 bases. This chain's CDR3 is CASSGGFPEAFF. CDR3 in DNA: TGTGCCAGCAGTGGAGGGTTTCCTGAAGCTTTCTTT.

The V and J genes are TRBV5-1 and TRBJ1-1, with D uncertain. Trimming took off 4 bases at V and 5 bases at J, with 12 bases between the two ends. Germline assignment: CDR1 SGHRS and CDR2 YFSETQ. The CDR3 runs 13 residues. For the CDR3, the DNA is TGCGCCAGCAGCGCGGGGTCCGGGACTGAAGCTTTCTTT. Residues: CASSAGSGTEAFF.

This chain uses TRBV27 with TRBJ1-5; D ambiguous. Germline CDR1 is MNHEY and CDR2 is SMNVEV (reference sequence). The CDR3 is 14 amino acids. The V end was cut by 5 bases, the J end by 0 bases, with 8 bases between. The CDR3 protein is CASSPLNSNQPQHF. CDR3 sequence (DNA): TGTGCCAGCAGTCCACTGAATAGCAATCAGCCCCAGCATTTT.

The chain uses TRBV19 and TRBJ2-2; 7 bases map to TRBD1. The ends lost 3 bases at V and 2 bases at J; junction bases unmatched: 15. The germline gives CDR1 LNHDA, CDR2 SQIVND (reference sequence). CDR3 length: 19 residues. CDR3 region: CASSMGPGQLRANTGELFF. CDR3 nucleotides: TGTGCCAGTAGTATGGGACCGGGACAGTTAAGGGCAAACACCGGGGAGCTGTTTTTT.

The chain links TRBV5-6 to TRBJ2-3; unclear D gene. CDR1 is SGHDT, CDR2 YYEEEE, per germline. The CDR3 totals 18 residues. The V gene lost 5 bases and the J gene lost 0 bases, with 22 bases spanning the gap. The CDR3 coding sequence is TGTGCCAGCAGGCCGAAGCCGCGGCTCCTCCCTAGCACAGATACGCAGTATTTT. Its translation is CASRPKPRLLPSTDTQYF.